Ten or more counts support the clone carrying this T cell receptor beta chain. Antigen unknown. This CDR3 region has 15 residues. V lost 2 bases and J 7 bases, leaving 17 bases between the germline ends. Germline CDR1 SGHTA, CDR2 FQGNSA. Each CDR3 protein is one row after TCRdb ran MiXCR on the reads. The sample records around 330,000 distinct CDR3 sequences, 15% to 20% being singletons. This record belongs to a study of T cell repertoires in cytomegalovirus infection. Whole-study context: Based on public TCR beta signatures, there were indications of CMV infection and of a matching HLA type. Study conclusions and caveats: The ex vivo response showed dominance by HLA-C-restricted CMV-specific TCR beta clonotypes.

Sequencing used PBMCs. The rearrangement links TRBV7-2 to TRBJ2-5, with unresolved D. The sequence came from a human donor in good health (CMV status not recorded). Some clones in this sample may be carry-over from other donors' samples. The CDR3 is CASSLSLRGGGTQYF. CDR3 nucleotide sequence: TGTGCCAGCAGCTTATCACTTAGAGGTGGCGGGACCCAGTACTTC.